This T cell receptor (beta chain) was sequenced in a study of blood T cell repertoires in COVID-19. Study background: Researchers got acute and convalescent COVID-19 samples from the United States, Italy and Spain. Sources were T cells, B-cell-depleted T cells, or PBMCs; the material itself was cDNA or gDNA.

This CDR3 region has 16 residues. V lost 0 bases to trimming and J lost 3 bases, with 12 bases between them. Germline values: CDR1 LGHNT, CDR2 FRNRAP. Original data processing: How many nucleated cells were present was estimated from reference gene primer amplification. This table comes from immunoSEQ multiplex PCR, and its TCRdb copy is limited to in-frame clones, with some not included. That table furnishes V, J and clone size, whereas the DNA furnished D and trimming. Of about 260,000 clones in the sample, roughly 79% are singletons; the top ten hold 1.9%. The TCR sequence derives from a woman older than 75 with acute or convalescent COVID-19. This chain links TRBV12-5 with TRBJ1-5; tentatively, D is TRBD1 (6 bases). Sample: peripheral blood. This chain's CDR3 is CASGLVLTGVNQPQHF. CDR3 DNA: TGTGCTAGTGGTTTGGTACTGACAGGAGTCAATCAGCCCCAGCATTTT.